This T cell receptor beta chain is from a study of control samples from healthy donors and cancer patients. The CDR3 spans 15 residues. Per germline, CDR1 ENHRY and CDR2 SYGVKD. Deletions cut 2 bases from V and 3 bases from J, with 13 bases between. The method was immunoSEQ multiplex PCR; TCRdb's version includes in-frame clones alone and lacks a portion of them. The sample lists some 130,000 clones, more than 85% occurring once. The J gene is TRBJ1-2, the V gene TRBV10-3; D is undetermined. The sample taken for sequencing was PBMCs. The receptor was derived from a middle-aged man with head and neck cancer. CDR3 DNA sequence: TGTGCCATCAGTGAGGAACTAAGGAGGGACTATGGCTACACCTTC. Translated: CAISEELRRDYGYTF.